These 4 T cell receptor beta chains were sequenced from one sample in a study of blood T cell repertoires in COVID-19. Clones were read by immunoSEQ multiplex PCR, and TCRdb kept only the in-frame ones, dropping some. The sample lists fewer than 250,000 clones, about four fifths seen once, with under 3.5% in the top ten. The specimen sequenced was peripheral blood. These receptors were collected from a man aged 45-65 years with active or convalescent COVID-19.

J is TRBJ1-1 and V is TRBV30; tentatively, D is TRBD1 (5 bases). Germline V CDR1 and CDR2: GTSNPN, SVGIG (reference sequence). This CDR3 comprises 12 residues. The CDR3, as DNA: TGTGCACCGACGGAGGGGCACACTGAAGCTTTCTTT. Its protein is CAPTEGHTEAFF.

The rearrangement joins TRBV5-1 to TRBJ1-1; 7 nucleotides line up with TRBD1. The CDR3 totals 14 residues. J gave up 1 base and V 4 bases, and 4 bases lay outside the gene matches. Germline CDR1 reads SGHRS; CDR2 reads YFSETQ. Here the CDR3 DNA reads TGCGCCAGCAGCGGGGGGACAGCGAACACTGAAGCTTTCTTT. Protein sequence: CASSGGTANTEAFF.

The V and J genes are TRBV9 and TRBJ1-4; D call uncertain. V lost 0 bases, J lost 8 bases, and 11 bases lay in between. The germline CDR1 and CDR2 sequences are SGDLS and YYNGEE. This CDR3 contains 14 residues. This CDR3 reads CASSVGGNREKLFF. The CDR3 coding sequence is TGTGCCAGCAGCGTAGGAGGGAACCGGGAAAAACTGTTTTTT.

The chain has TRBV5-1 and TRBJ1-2; D gene unclear. This CDR3 spans 13 amino acids. Germline loops: CDR1 SGHRS, CDR2 YFSETQ. V was pared by 2 bases and J by 3 bases, with 8 bases between. The CDR3 loop reads CASSFGSDYGYTF. CDR3 bases: TGCGCCAGCAGCTTCGGTTCCGACTATGGCTACACCTTC. The whole variable domain, filled in from reference TRBV5-1 and TRBJ1-2, reads KAGVTQTPRYLIKTRGQQVTLSCSPISGHRSVSWYQQTPGQGLQFLFEYFSETQRNKGNFPGRFSGRQFSNSRSEMNVSTLELGDSALYLCASSFGSDYGYTFGSGTRLTVV.